This is a list of T cell receptor beta chains from one sample in a study of blood T cell repertoires in COVID-19. The assay was immunoSEQ multiplex PCR, and TCRdb's table has in-frame clones only and misses some. The data contain roughly 290,000 clones, around 88% of them singletons. The sample was peripheral blood. Receptors were obtained from a woman in her 30s who had recovered from COVID-19. The CDR3 runs from the conserved cysteine through the conserved F or W. The D gene is left open where the match is weak. Clone size, where shown, is once, few, many, or a class for clones that have expanded.

clone size	V gene	J gene	D gene	CDR3 protein	CDR3 DNA
-	TRBV28	TRBJ1-5	TRBD1	CASSATGTVGNQPQHF	TGTGCCAGCAGTGCGACCGGGACAGTCGGAAATCAGCCCCAGCATTTT
-	TRBV5-4	TRBJ2-2	TRBD2	CASSPASGDAGELFF	TGTGCCAGCAGTCCCGCTAGCGGGGATGCCGGGGAGCTGTTTTTT
once	TRBV5-1	TRBJ1-1	TRBD1	CASTLTGADTEAFF	TGCGCCAGCACCTTGACAGGGGCGGACACTGAAGCTTTCTTT
once	TRBV19	TRBJ2-1	-	CASSIGSRDGGYNEQFF	TGTGCCAGTAGTATCGGGAGCCGGGACGGGGGCTACAATGAGCAGTTCTTC
-	TRBV24-1	TRBJ2-1	TRBD2	CATSPAGGGGEQFF	TGTGCCACCAGTCCTGCGGGAGGCGGCGGTGAGCAGTTCTTC
few	TRBV18	TRBJ1-4	-	CASSVQKNEKLFF	TGTGCCAGCTCGGTACAGAAGAATGAAAAACTGTTTTTT
-	TRBV5-1	TRBJ2-7	-	CASNPTGGAIYEQYF	TGCGCCAGCAACCCGACGGGCGGGGCCATCTACGAGCAGTACTTC
-	TRBV6-5	TRBJ1-4	-	CASSYRQPTNEKLFF	TGTGCCAGCAGTTACCGACAGCCAACTAATGAAAAACTGTTTTTT
-	TRBV6-1	TRBJ2-7	TRBD1	CASSEVAMGQTSLF	TGTGCCAGCAGTGAAGTAGCCATGGGACAGACGTCACTCTTC
-	TRBV21-1	TRBJ2-1	-	CASSPGLAGGNEQFF	TGTGCCAGCAGTCCGGGACTAGCGGGGGGCAATGAGCAGTTCTTC
few	TRBV11-2	TRBJ2-7	TRBD1	CASSQDIRGRFYEQYF	TGTGCCAGCAGCCAAGATATCAGGGGGCGCTTCTACGAGCAGTACTTC
-	TRBV7-6	TRBJ1-5	TRBD1	CASSAGGAGQPQHF	TGTGCCAGCAGCGCAGGGGGCGCAGGTCAGCCCCAGCATTTT
-	TRBV19	TRBJ1-5	-	CATLRVGAGNQPQHF	TGTGCCACCTTGCGGGTGGGCGCCGGCAATCAGCCCCAGCATTTT
-	TRBV7-2	TRBJ2-7	-	CASSLVPRGPRSYEQYF	TGTGCCAGCAGCTTAGTTCCGCGGGGGCCTAGATCCTACGAGCAGTACTTC
-	TRBV7-8	TRBJ1-1	-	CASSLSQGNTEAFF	TGTGCCAGCAGCTTATCTCAGGGTAACACTGAAGCTTTCTTT
-	TRBV10-3	TRBJ2-7	-	CAISQDSSSYEQYF	TGTGCCATCAGTCAGGACTCGAGCTCCTACGAGCAGTACTTC
-	TRBV7-2	TRBJ2-5	-	CASSTTLRETQYF	TGTGCCAGCAGCACGACGCTCAGGGAGACCCAGTACTTC
-	TRBV19	TRBJ2-7	-	CASSKGNSYEQYF	TGTGCCAGTAGTAAGGGGAACTCCTACGAGCAGTACTTC
-	TRBV25-1	TRBJ1-1	-	CASSRRGRSTEAFF	TGTGCCAGCAGTAGGCGGGGGCGAAGCACTGAAGCTTTCTTT
-	TRBV5-1	TRBJ2-7	-	CASSLEGGSYEQYF	TGCGCCAGCAGCTTGGAAGGCGGATCCTACGAGCAGTACTTC
-	TRBV7-2	TRBJ2-7	TRBD1	CASSFGTGYEQYF	TGTGCCAGCAGCTTTGGGACAGGTTACGAGCAGTACTTC
-	TRBV5-1	TRBJ2-7	-	CASSLYLPQNYEQYF	TGCGCCAGCAGCTTGTATCTCCCCCAGAACTACGAGCAGTACTTC
-	TRBV6-1	TRBJ1-4	-	CASSSTPRLFF	TGTGCCAGCAGTTCCACCCCGCGACTGTTTTTT
-	TRBV6-5	TRBJ2-3	-	CASSPGVVSADTQYF	TGTGCCAGCTCCCCCGGGGTAGTGAGTGCAGATACGCAGTATTTT
-	TRBV5-8	TRBJ1-5	TRBD1	CASSSTLDREQPQHF	TGTGCCAGCAGCTCAACGTTGGACAGGGAACAGCCCCAGCATTTT
-	TRBV6-1	TRBJ2-7	TRBD2	CASTSGGSGYGEQYF	TGTGCCAGCACTTCGGGGGGGTCCGGCTATGGGGAGCAGTACTTC
-	TRBV30	TRBJ1-1	-	CAAGPEGTEAFF	TGTGCCGCCGGCCCCGAGGGAACTGAAGCTTTCTTT
-	TRBV6-1	TRBJ2-7	-	CASSERGAHEQYF	TGTGCCAGCAGTGAGCGCGGTGCCCACGAGCAGTACTTC
-	TRBV5-6	TRBJ1-1	-	CASSTLSPANTEAFF	TGTGCCAGCAGCACACTATCGCCGGCCAACACTGAAGCTTTCTTT
-	TRBV6-6	TRBJ2-7	-	CASSYGAINEQYF	TGTGCCAGCAGTTATGGGGCAATCAACGAGCAGTACTTC
-	TRBV12-3/TRBV12-4	TRBJ2-7	TRBD1	CASRTDRDYEQYF	TGTGCCAGCCGAACGGACAGGGACTACGAGCAGTACTTC
-	TRBV28	TRBJ2-7	TRBD2	CASSTLLDGRVYEQYF	TGTGCCAGCAGCACTCTCCTCGACGGGAGGGTCTACGAGCAGTACTTC
-	TRBV19	TRBJ1-2	-	CASSKGTTNRAGNYGYTF	TGTGCCAGTAGTAAGGGGACCACAAACAGGGCCGGGAACTATGGCTACACCTTC
-	TRBV28	TRBJ2-5	TRBD1	CASSGRGQETQYF	TGTGCCAGCAGTGGCAGGGGGCAGGAGACCCAGTACTTC
-	TRBV21-1	TRBJ2-7	-	CASSKKASGLSYEQYF	TGTGCCAGCAGCAAAAAGGCTAGCGGGCTCTCCTACGAGCAGTACTTC
few	TRBV7-9	TRBJ1-3	-	CASSTTGPGNTIYF	TGTGCCAGCAGCACAACAGGGCCTGGAAACACCATATATTTT
-	TRBV29-1	TRBJ2-1	TRBD2	CSVVGASGHNEQFF	TGCAGCGTTGTTGGGGCTAGCGGGCACAATGAGCAGTTCTTC
-	TRBV6-6	TRBJ1-1	TRBD1	CASSYTTGRRNSEAFF	TGTGCCAGCAGTTACACGACAGGGCGGCGAAATAGCGAAGCTTTCTTT
-	TRBV5-4	TRBJ2-2	TRBD2	CASTRDAGVWTGELFF	TGTGCCAGCACCCGTGATGCGGGAGTATGGACCGGGGAGCTGTTTTTT
-	TRBV19	TRBJ1-1	-	CASSMKGDTEAFF	TGTGCCAGTAGTATGAAAGGGGACACTGAAGCTTTCTTT
few	TRBV7-9	TRBJ1-6	TRBD1	CASSLGDRGDSPLHF	TGTGCCAGCAGCTTAGGGGACAGGGGCGATTCACCCCTCCACTTT